This entry concerns a single TCR beta chain. Data came from immunoSEQ multiplex PCR; TCRdb stores just in-frame clones and leaves some out. The sample includes about 15,000 clones, 25% to 30% of them seen just once. Researchers placed some 200,000 CFSE-labeled responder cells in culture with some 200,000 irradiated, violet-dye-labeled stimulator cells. V was pared by 5 bases and J by 2 bases, with 15 bases between. Germline values: CDR1 MNHEY, CDR2 SVGAGI. This CDR3 comprises 15 residues. These data come from a study of graft-versus-host responses after intestinal transplantation. The sequenced sample was alloreactive CD4+ T cells from a mixed lymphocyte reaction culture, obtained before intestinal transplant. Noted subset: CFSE-low proliferating T cells sorted from approximately 6-day pre-transplant mixed lymphocyte reaction (GvH or HvG direction). This TCR came from a human patient who received an intestinal transplant. The genes are TRBV6-5 and TRBJ1-2; tentatively, D is TRBD1 (6 bases). CDR3 bases: TGTGCCAGCAGTGCAAAACAGGGATCAAACTATGGCTACACCTTC. This translates into CASSAKQGSNYGYTF.